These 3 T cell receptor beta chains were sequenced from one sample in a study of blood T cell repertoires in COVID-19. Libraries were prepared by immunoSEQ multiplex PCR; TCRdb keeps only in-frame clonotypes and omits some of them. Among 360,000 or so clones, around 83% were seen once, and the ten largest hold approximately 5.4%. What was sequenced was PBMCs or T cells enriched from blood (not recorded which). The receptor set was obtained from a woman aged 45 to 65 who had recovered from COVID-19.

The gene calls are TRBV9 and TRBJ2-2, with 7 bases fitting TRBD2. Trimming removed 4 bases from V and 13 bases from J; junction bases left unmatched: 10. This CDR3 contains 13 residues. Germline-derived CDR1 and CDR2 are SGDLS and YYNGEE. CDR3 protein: CASSQGLRVGLFF. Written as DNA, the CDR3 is TGTGCCAGCAGCCAGGGACTAAGGGTAGGGCTGTTTTTT. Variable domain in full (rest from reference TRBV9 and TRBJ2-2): DSGVTQTPKHLITATGQRVTLRCSPRSGDLSVYWYQQSLDQGLQFLIQYYNGEERAKGNILERFSAQQFPDLHSELNLSSLELGDSALYFCASSQGLRVGLFFGEGSRLTVL.

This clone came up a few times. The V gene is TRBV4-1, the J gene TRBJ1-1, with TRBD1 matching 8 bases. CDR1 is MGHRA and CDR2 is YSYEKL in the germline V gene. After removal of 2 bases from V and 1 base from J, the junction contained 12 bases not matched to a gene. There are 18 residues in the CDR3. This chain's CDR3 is CASSQRRAPGTGNTEAFF. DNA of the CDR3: TGCGCCAGCAGCCAAAGACGGGCTCCCGGGACAGGGAACACTGAAGCTTTCTTT.

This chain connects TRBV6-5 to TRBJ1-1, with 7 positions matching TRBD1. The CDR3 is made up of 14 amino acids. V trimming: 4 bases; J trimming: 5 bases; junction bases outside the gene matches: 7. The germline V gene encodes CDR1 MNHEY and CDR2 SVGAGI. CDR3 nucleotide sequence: TGTGCCAGCAGTTTTACAGGGGAGTTTACTGAAGCTTTCTTT. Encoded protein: CASSFTGEFTEAFF.